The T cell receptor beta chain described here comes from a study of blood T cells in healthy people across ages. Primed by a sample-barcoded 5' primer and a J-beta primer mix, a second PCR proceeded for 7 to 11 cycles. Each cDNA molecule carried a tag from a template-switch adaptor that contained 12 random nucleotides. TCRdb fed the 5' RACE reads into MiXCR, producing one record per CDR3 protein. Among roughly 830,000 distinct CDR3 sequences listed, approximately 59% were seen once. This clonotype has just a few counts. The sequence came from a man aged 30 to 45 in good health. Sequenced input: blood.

The CDR3 protein is CASRTGIGNQPQHF. The CDR3, as DNA: TGTGCCAGCCGGACAGGGATCGGCAATCAGCCCCAGCATTTT. The rearrangement joins TRBV7-2 to TRBJ1-5; 8 nucleotides align to TRBD1. The germline gives CDR1 SGHTA, CDR2 FQGNSA. The CDR3 sequence is 14 residues long. J was trimmed by 2 bases and V by 8 bases; bases with no gene match: 5.